Listed below are T cell receptor beta chains from one sample, sequenced in a study of T cell responses to AZD1222 COVID-19 vaccine. Only in-frame clones appear in the TCRdb table, and some are missing; sequencing was by immunoSEQ multiplex PCR. The sample carries roughly 200,000 clones, about 89% recorded once. Sequenced here: peripheral blood, sampled 28 days after the second AZD1222 dose. Every receptor here comes from an adult who received the AZD1222 COVID-19 vaccine. Each CDR3 is given with its conserved first and last residue. D genes are given only for firm matches. Clone size is not always given. Where it is, it says once, few, many or a class for expanded clones.

J gene | clone size | V gene | D gene | CDR3 DNA | CDR3 protein
TRBJ2-5 | NA | TRBV6-5 | TRBD2 | TGTGCCAGCAGTCCGCGGGGGGGCGGGCCAGAGACCCAGTACTTC | CASSPRGGGPETQYF
TRBJ1-2 | NA | TRBV14 | TRBD1 | TGTGCCAGCAGCCACGCCAGGGGGCCAGAAGGCTACACCTTC | CASSHARGPEGYTF
TRBJ1-3 | NA | TRBV10-2 | NA | TGCGCCAGCATGGGAGGGAGATCGCAAGGAAACACCATATATTTT | CASMGGRSQGNTIYF
TRBJ2-1 | NA | TRBV18 | TRBD2 | TGTGCCAGCTCACCCCGTTTACTAGCGGGAGCAGGGGTCCATGAGCAGTTCTTC | CASSPRLLAGAGVHEQFF
TRBJ2-6 | NA | TRBV5-1 | NA | TGCGCCAGCAGCTCTACTCGGTTGGGCTCTGGGGCCAACGTCCTGACTTTC | CASSSTRLGSGANVLTF
TRBJ2-7 | NA | TRBV28 | NA | TGTGCCAGCAGGGATAGGGAGCAGTACTTC | CASRDREQYF
TRBJ1-3 | NA | TRBV11-3 | NA | TGTGCCAGGGAGGTAAACACCATATATTTT | CAREVNTIYF
TRBJ2-2 | NA | TRBV4-3 | TRBD1 | TGCGCCAGCAGCCCAGTGACAGGGACGAACACCGGGGAGCTGTTTTTT | CASSPVTGTNTGELFF
TRBJ2-1 | NA | TRBV7-3 | NA | TGTGCCAGCAGCTTAATGATATCGTACGGGGAGCAGTTCTTC | CASSLMISYGEQFF
TRBJ2-5 | NA | TRBV6-5 | NA | TGTGCCAGCAGTTACATAGGGCAGGAGACCCAGTACTTC | CASSYIGQETQYF
TRBJ2-1 | NA | TRBV28 | TRBD1 | TGTGCCAGCAGTCCCCAGGGGGCAAGCTCCTACAATGAGCAGTTCTTC | CASSPQGASSYNEQFF
TRBJ2-3 | NA | TRBV5-1 | TRBD2 | TGCGCCAGCAGCCTAGCGGGAGAATTCATTGATACGCAGTATTTT | CASSLAGEFIDTQYF
TRBJ1-5 | NA | TRBV28 | TRBD1 | TGTGCCAGCAGAGACAGGGCAAATGCTCAGCCCCAGCATTTT | CASRDRANAQPQHF
TRBJ2-1 | NA | TRBV20-1 | TRBD1 | TGCAGTGTGAGCAGGGGGAATGAGCAGTTCTTC | CSVSRGNEQFF
TRBJ1-3 | NA | TRBV10-1 | NA | TGCGCCGCGAGCGGGGAGACATATTTT | CAASGETYF
TRBJ1-3 | NA | TRBV5-5 | NA | TGTGCCAGCAGCTTGGGGCCGTCCAGCTCTGGAAACACCATATATTTT | CASSLGPSSSGNTIYF
TRBJ2-3 | once | TRBV30 | NA | TGTGCCTGGAGTCGAGGGACTCCACAGTATTTT | CAWSRGTPQYF
TRBJ2-6 | NA | TRBV6-5 | NA | TGTGCCAGCAGTATAGGGGAAACTGGGGCCAACGTCCTGACTTTC | CASSIGETGANVLTF
TRBJ1-6 | NA | TRBV9 | NA | TGTGCCAGCAGCCAGTCTCAGGGGACACGTTCACCCCTCCACTTT | CASSQSQGTRSPLHF
TRBJ1-1 | NA | TRBV3-1/TRBV3-2 | NA | TGTGCCAGCAGCCAATACACCTCCACTGAAGCTTTCTTT | CASSQYTSTEAFF
TRBJ2-7 | NA | TRBV21-1 | NA | TGTGCCACCCTTACCGGGTTCGGCGGGAACAACTCCTACGAGCAGTACTTC | CATLTGFGGNNSYEQYF
TRBJ2-1 | NA | TRBV18 | NA | TGTGCCAGCTCACCACCGGAGCGTGATGAGCAGTTCTTC | CASSPPERDEQFF
TRBJ2-5 | NA | TRBV4-2 | NA | TGTGCCAGCAGCCAAGATATACAACGTAAAGAGACCCAGTACTTC | CASSQDIQRKETQYF
TRBJ2-7 | NA | TRBV9 | TRBD1 | TGTGCCAGCAGCGTACCCCCGGACAGGCCTTCCTACGAGCAGTACTTC | CASSVPPDRPSYEQYF
TRBJ2-7 | NA | TRBV20-1 | NA | TGCAGTGCTAGTGACTCCTACGAGCAGTACTTC | CSASDSYEQYF
TRBJ2-7 | NA | TRBV10-1 | NA | TGCGCCAGCAGTCGGGGGACATCCGAGCAGTACTTC | CASSRGTSEQYF
TRBJ2-7 | NA | TRBV5-5 | NA | TGTGCCAGCAGTGTGGTACCAACCTACGAGCAGTACTTC | CASSVVPTYEQYF
TRBJ1-2 | NA | TRBV5-1 | TRBD1 | TGCGCCAGCAGCTACGGACAGGGGGCTACCGGCTACACCTTC | CASSYGQGATGYTF
TRBJ2-7 | NA | TRBV28 | TRBD1 | TGTGCCAGCAGTTCCCCCGCTAAACAGGGGGCAGGTGAGCAGTACTTC | CASSSPAKQGAGEQYF
TRBJ1-1 | NA | TRBV19 | NA | TGTGCCAGTAGCAGGGCGACATATTGGAACACTGAAGCTTTCTTT | CASSRATYWNTEAFF
TRBJ2-3 | NA | TRBV6-2/TRBV6-3 | TRBD2 | TGTGCCAGCAGTTACCTTGGACTAGCGGGAGGATGGCGCACAGATACGCAGTATTTT | CASSYLGLAGGWRTDTQYF
TRBJ2-1 | NA | TRBV6-4 | NA | TGTCCAGGGGAGCGGGGACACTACAATGAGCAGTTCTTC | CPGERGHYNEQFF
TRBJ2-7 | NA | TRBV4-1 | NA | TGCGCCAGCAGTAGAAGTCAAAGCTCCTACGAGCAGTACTTC | CASSRSQSSYEQYF
TRBJ1-3 | NA | TRBV12-3/TRBV12-4 | NA | TGTGCCAGCAGTTCGGGCGAGGGAAACACCATATATTTT | CASSSGEGNTIYF
TRBJ2-1 | NA | TRBV4-2 | NA | TGTGCCAGCAGCCAAGATTTTGCAGGTGAGCAGTTCTTC | CASSQDFAGEQFF
TRBJ2-7 | NA | TRBV5-1 | TRBD2 | TGCGCCAGCAGCCCAGGTGGGACTAGCGGGAACTACGAGCAGTACTTC | CASSPGGTSGNYEQYF
TRBJ2-6 | NA | TRBV9 | NA | TGTGCCAGCAGCAACAGGGTTCCTGGGGCCAACGTCCTGACTTTC | CASSNRVPGANVLTF
TRBJ1-1 | NA | TRBV6-5 | TRBD1 | TGTGCCAGCAGTTCCCGGACAGGGCCCTTTGAAGCTTTCTTT | CASSSRTGPFEAFF
TRBJ2-2 | NA | TRBV4-3 | NA | TGCGCCAGCAGCCCGTACTTAGGTACCGGGGAGCTGTTTTTT | CASSPYLGTGELFF
TRBJ1-3 | NA | TRBV11-2 | NA | TGTGCCAGCAGCCTTAGTCCCACGTTGTACAGGAACACCATATATTTT | CASSLSPTLYRNTIYF
TRBJ2-7 | NA | TRBV18 | NA | TGTGCCAGCTCATCCGCGGGGTACCCCAACGAGCAGTACTTC | CASSSAGYPNEQYF
TRBJ1-5 | NA | TRBV18 | NA | TGTGCCAGCTCACTTACCACGGGTGAGCCCCAGCATTTT | CASSLTTGEPQHF
TRBJ1-2 | NA | TRBV11-3 | NA | TGTGCCAGCAGCTCGAGGTCGGGAACCACAGGGTCTGGCTACACCTTC | CASSSRSGTTGSGYTF
TRBJ1-1 | NA | TRBV6-5 | NA | TGTGCCAGCAGAGGCCTCACTGAAGCTTTCTTT | CASRGLTEAFF
TRBJ1-2 | once | TRBV5-5 | NA | TGTGCCAGCAGTGGGGGGTTCAACTATGGCTACACCTTC | CASSGGFNYGYTF
TRBJ1-2 | NA | TRBV9 | TRBD1 | TGTGCCAGCAGCGACTTACAGGGGGCGCAGGGCTACACCTTC | CASSDLQGAQGYTF
TRBJ2-7 | NA | TRBV28 | NA | TGTGCCAGCAGGAGGGGCATCCGGTCCTACGAGCAGTACTTC | CASRRGIRSYEQYF
TRBJ1-3 | NA | TRBV4-1 | TRBD1 | TGCGCCAGCAGCACACAGGGGGCATCGTCTGGAAACACCATATATTTT | CASSTQGASSGNTIYF